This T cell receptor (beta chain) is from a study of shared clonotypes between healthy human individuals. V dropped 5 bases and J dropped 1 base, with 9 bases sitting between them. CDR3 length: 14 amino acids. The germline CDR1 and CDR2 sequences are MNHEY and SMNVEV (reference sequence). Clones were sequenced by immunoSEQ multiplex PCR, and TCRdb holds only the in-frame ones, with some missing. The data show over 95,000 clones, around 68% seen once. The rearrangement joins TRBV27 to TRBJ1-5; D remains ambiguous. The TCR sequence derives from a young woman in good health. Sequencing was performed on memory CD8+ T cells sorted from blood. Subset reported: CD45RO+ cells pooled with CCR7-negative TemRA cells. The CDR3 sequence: CASSLSGSNQPQHF. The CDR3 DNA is TGTGCCAGCAGTCTCTCTGGGAGCAATCAGCCCCAGCATTTT.